This T cell receptor (beta chain) appears in the sequencing data of a study of blood T cell repertoires in COVID-19. Background on the study: Collection of acute and convalescent COVID-19 samples took place in the United States, Italy and Spain. Nucleic acid was either cDNA or gDNA, and it came from T cells, B-cell-depleted T cells, or PBMCs.

Trimming cost V 1 base and J 11 bases, with 14 bases left between them. This CDR3 contains 13 residues. Germline V gives CDR1 SGHTA, CDR2 FQGNSA. Original handling: Amplification of reference gene primers provided the estimated nucleated cell counts. Assay: immunoSEQ multiplex PCR; the TCRdb copy retains only in-frame clones and omits some. For V, J and clone size, that table is used; D and trimming come from the DNA. The sample contains 75,000 to 100,000 clones, around nine tenths of which appear only once. This clone occurred a few times. The sample consisted of peripheral blood. The chain joins TRBV7-2 to TRBJ2-5; D may be TRBD1 (6 bases). The TCR was taken from a man aged 55 to 70 with acute or convalescent COVID-19. Here the CDR3 reads CASSLGTRDTQYF. The CDR3 coding sequence is TGTGCCAGCAGCTTAGGGACCCGGGACACGCAGTACTTC.